The entry below gives a single TCR beta chain sequence along with its context. The sample belongs to a study of blood T cells in healthy people across ages. Through a sample-barcoded 5' primer and a J-beta primer mix, a second PCR was run for about 7 to 12 cycles. A template-switch adaptor that had 12 random nucleotides put a tag on each cDNA molecule. TCRdb reprocessed the 5' RACE reads via MiXCR and lists one record per CDR3 protein. The data contain approximately 600,000 distinct CDR3 sequences, 45% to 65% of them seen just once; the ten biggest clones take up roughly 34%. Material: blood. This sequence originates from a man aged 55 to 69 in good health.

The CDR3 nucleotides are TGCAGTGCTAGAGTCCTTAGTCCCCTTGACCAAGAGACCCAGTACTTC. This translates into CSARVLSPLDQETQYF. The chain carries TRBV20-1 and TRBJ2-5; D is ambiguous. The germline gives CDR1 DFQATT, CDR2 SNEGSKA (reference sequence). The germline V and J ends were trimmed by 1 base and 0 bases, with 15 bases remaining between them. This CDR3 has 16 residues.